This is a list of T cell receptor beta chains from one sample in a study of blood T cell repertoires in COVID-19. Sequencing was performed with immunoSEQ multiplex PCR; in TCRdb, only in-frame clones are kept and a portion is missing. The sample records some 260,000 clones, 70% to 90% being singletons. The source material was peripheral blood. The source is a human donor in a cohort sampled during active COVID-19. CDR3s include the opening cysteine and the closing phenylalanine or tryptophan. Fields, in order: J gene, clone size, D gene, V gene, CDR3 DNA, CDR3 protein. D genes are given only for firm matches. Clone size is given for some rows only: seen once, a few or many times, or a class if the clone is expanded.

j_call: TRBJ1-1
clone_size: NA
d_call: TRBD1
v_call: TRBV5-1
cdr3_nt: TGCGCCAGCAGCTTGGGACAGGGGGCCCTTATGAACACTGAAGCTTTCTTT
cdr3_aa: CASSLGQGALMNTEAFF

j_call: TRBJ2-7
clone_size: NA
d_call: TRBD2
v_call: TRBV7-2
cdr3_nt: TGTGCCAGCAGCCCAGTCGGACGGACTAGCGGGAGAGGCTACGAGCAGTACTTC
cdr3_aa: CASSPVGRTSGRGYEQYF

j_call: TRBJ2-5
clone_size: NA
d_call: NA
v_call: TRBV5-1
cdr3_nt: TGCGCCAGCAGCTTGGCGCGGGAACAGACCCAGTACTTC
cdr3_aa: CASSLAREQTQYF

j_call: TRBJ1-1
clone_size: NA
d_call: NA
v_call: TRBV7-9
cdr3_nt: TGTGCCAGCAGCTTCGGTGAGCGCTCTGAAGCTTTCTTT
cdr3_aa: CASSFGERSEAFF

j_call: TRBJ1-2
clone_size: NA
d_call: NA
v_call: TRBV5-1
cdr3_nt: TGCGCCAGCAGCCGGGACACATTCTATGGCTACACCTTC
cdr3_aa: CASSRDTFYGYTF

j_call: TRBJ2-7
clone_size: few
d_call: TRBD2
v_call: TRBV6-5
cdr3_nt: TGTGCCAGCAGGGACTCACTAGCGGGGGTCGAGCAGTACTTC
cdr3_aa: CASRDSLAGVEQYF

j_call: TRBJ1-2
clone_size: NA
d_call: NA
v_call: TRBV5-1
cdr3_nt: TGCGCCAGCAGCTTGAGGGAGGTCCAAGGCTACACCTTC
cdr3_aa: CASSLREVQGYTF

j_call: TRBJ2-7
clone_size: NA
d_call: NA
v_call: TRBV28
cdr3_nt: TGTGCCAGCAGTTTATGGTTAACCTACGAGCAGTACTTC
cdr3_aa: CASSLWLTYEQYF

j_call: TRBJ2-7
clone_size: NA
d_call: TRBD1
v_call: TRBV19
cdr3_nt: TGTGCCAGTAGTATTGCGGGCAGGGGGATCTACGAGCAGTACTTC
cdr3_aa: CASSIAGRGIYEQYF

j_call: TRBJ2-7
clone_size: NA
d_call: NA
v_call: TRBV9
cdr3_nt: TGTGCCAGCAGCGCCGGGAGCTACGAGCAGTACTTC
cdr3_aa: CASSAGSYEQYF

j_call: TRBJ1-1
clone_size: NA
d_call: NA
v_call: TRBV6-1
cdr3_nt: TGTGCCAGCAGTGAAAGGGCGGGCGACACTGAAGCTTTCTTT
cdr3_aa: CASSERAGDTEAFF

j_call: TRBJ2-1
clone_size: NA
d_call: TRBD2
v_call: TRBV4-2
cdr3_nt: TGTGCCAGCAGCCAAGTTAAGGCGGGAGACAATGAGCAGTTCTTC
cdr3_aa: CASSQVKAGDNEQFF

j_call: TRBJ2-5
clone_size: NA
d_call: NA
v_call: TRBV7-8
cdr3_nt: TGTGCCAGCAGCGGTAGGACCGGGGGTCGTCAAGAGACCCAGTACTTC
cdr3_aa: CASSGRTGGRQETQYF

j_call: TRBJ1-4
clone_size: NA
d_call: TRBD1
v_call: TRBV6-5
cdr3_nt: TGTGCCAGCAGTCATCCTCAGGGGGTGGAGGAAAAACTGTTTTTT
cdr3_aa: CASSHPQGVEEKLFF

j_call: TRBJ1-4
clone_size: NA
d_call: NA
v_call: TRBV19
cdr3_nt: TGTGCCAGTAGCTGGGGAGGAGCAGGGACGGATGAAAAACTGTTTTTT
cdr3_aa: CASSWGGAGTDEKLFF

j_call: TRBJ2-3
clone_size: NA
d_call: NA
v_call: TRBV4-1
cdr3_nt: TGCGCCAGCAGCCAAGAAATGGAGTCTGAAACAGATACGCAGTATTTT
cdr3_aa: CASSQEMESETDTQYF

j_call: TRBJ1-2
clone_size: few
d_call: TRBD1
v_call: TRBV11-2
cdr3_nt: TGTGCCAGCAGCTCAGGGGGCGTTTCGTATGGCTACACCTTC
cdr3_aa: CASSSGGVSYGYTF

j_call: TRBJ2-7
clone_size: NA
d_call: NA
v_call: TRBV4-2
cdr3_nt: TGTGCCAGCAGCCAAGCCTTACAGCCTTACGAGCAGTACTTC
cdr3_aa: CASSQALQPYEQYF

j_call: TRBJ1-3
clone_size: NA
d_call: NA
v_call: TRBV7-2
cdr3_nt: TGTGCCAGCAGCCTTGACAGGCCCTCTGGAAACACCATATATTTT
cdr3_aa: CASSLDRPSGNTIYF

j_call: TRBJ2-7
clone_size: NA
d_call: TRBD1
v_call: TRBV4-1
cdr3_nt: TGCGCCAGCAGCCAAGCGCAGGGGGCGAGGTCCTACGAGCAGTACTTC
cdr3_aa: CASSQAQGARSYEQYF

j_call: TRBJ1-2
clone_size: NA
d_call: NA
v_call: TRBV29-1
cdr3_nt: TGCAGCGTTGGGGGGGGTGTTGACACCTTC
cdr3_aa: CSVGGGVDTF

j_call: TRBJ2-7
clone_size: few
d_call: NA
v_call: TRBV10-1
cdr3_nt: TGCGCCAGCAGTGTCAGCCAGGCTCCCTACGAGCAGTACTTC
cdr3_aa: CASSVSQAPYEQYF

j_call: TRBJ2-7
clone_size: NA
d_call: NA
v_call: TRBV2
cdr3_nt: TGTGCCAGCAGTGTGGAGGGGGCCTCCTACGAGCAGTACTTC
cdr3_aa: CASSVEGASYEQYF

j_call: TRBJ1-5
clone_size: NA
d_call: TRBD1
v_call: TRBV2
cdr3_nt: TGTGCCAGCGGACAAGGGGGCAGGGGTAGCAATCAGCCCCAGCATTTT
cdr3_aa: CASGQGGRGSNQPQHF

j_call: TRBJ2-3
clone_size: once
d_call: TRBD1
v_call: TRBV5-1
cdr3_nt: TGCGCCAGCAGCTTGGCCAGGGGGCGCACAGATACGCAGTATTTT
cdr3_aa: CASSLARGRTDTQYF